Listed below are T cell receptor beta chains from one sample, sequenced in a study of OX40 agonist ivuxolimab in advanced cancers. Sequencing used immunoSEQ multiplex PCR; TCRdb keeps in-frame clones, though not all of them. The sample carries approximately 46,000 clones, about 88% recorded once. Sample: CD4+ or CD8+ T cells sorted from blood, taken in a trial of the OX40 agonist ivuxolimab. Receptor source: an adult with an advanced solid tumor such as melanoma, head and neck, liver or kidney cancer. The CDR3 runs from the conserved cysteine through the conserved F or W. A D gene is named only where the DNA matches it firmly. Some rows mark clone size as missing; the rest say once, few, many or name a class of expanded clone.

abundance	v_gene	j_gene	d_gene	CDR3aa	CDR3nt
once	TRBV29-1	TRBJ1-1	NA	CSADSGVGAFF	TGCAGCGCCGACTCGGGGGTGGGAGCTTTCTTT
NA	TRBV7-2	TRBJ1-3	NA	CASSSGAGTGNTIYF	TGTGCCAGCAGCTCAGGGGCGGGAACTGGAAACACCATATATTTT
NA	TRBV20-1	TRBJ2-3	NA	CSATHTDTQYF	TGCAGTGCTACCCACACAGATACGCAGTATTTT
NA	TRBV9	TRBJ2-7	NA	CASSVDPGLLYEQYF	TGTGCCAGCAGCGTAGACCCGGGACTTCTCTACGAGCAGTACTTC
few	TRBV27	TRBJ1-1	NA	CASSYYRDTEAFF	TGTGCCAGCAGTTACTACAGGGACACTGAAGCTTTCTTT
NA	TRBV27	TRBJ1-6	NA	CASSLSTGSSYNSPLHF	TGTGCCAGCAGTTTATCGACGGGGAGCTCCTATAATTCACCCCTCCACTTT
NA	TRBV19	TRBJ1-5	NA	CASSEGATNSNQPQHF	TGTGCCAGTAGCGAAGGGGCAACCAATAGCAATCAGCCCCAGCATTTT
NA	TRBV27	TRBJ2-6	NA	CASSSGSNVLTF	TGTGCCAGCAGTTCAGGGTCCAACGTCCTGACTTTC
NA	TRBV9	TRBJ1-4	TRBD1	CASSETGATNEKLFF	TGTGCCAGCAGCGAAACAGGGGCAACTAATGAAAAACTGTTTTTT
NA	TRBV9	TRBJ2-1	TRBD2	CASSVASGGLNEQFF	TGTGCCAGCAGCGTAGCTAGCGGGGGGCTCAATGAGCAGTTCTTC
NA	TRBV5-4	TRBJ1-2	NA	CASTYGGYGYTF	TGTGCCAGCACTTACGGGGGCTATGGCTACACCTTC
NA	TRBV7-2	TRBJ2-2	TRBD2	CASSKSLAGSNTGELFF	TGTGCCAGCAGCAAATCCTTAGCGGGATCGAACACCGGGGAGCTGTTTTTT
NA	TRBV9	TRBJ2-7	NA	CASSGGLSYEQYF	TGTGCCAGCAGCGGGGGACTGAGCTACGAGCAGTACTTC
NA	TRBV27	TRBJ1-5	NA	CASSESVGNQPQHF	TGTGCCAGCAGTGAAAGTGTAGGCAATCAGCCCCAGCATTTT
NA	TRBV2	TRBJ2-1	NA	CASSAGSSYNEQFF	TGTGCCAGCTCGGCGGGAAGCTCCTACAATGAGCAGTTCTTC
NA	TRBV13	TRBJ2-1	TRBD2	CASSSPRDGRSNNEQFF	TGTGCCAGCAGCTCCCCTCGAGACGGGAGGAGCAACAATGAGCAGTTCTTC
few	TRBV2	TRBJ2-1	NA	CASPQVRVNEQFF	TGTGCCAGCCCGCAGGTTCGGGTCAATGAGCAGTTCTTC
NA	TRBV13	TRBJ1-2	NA	CASRGPGGSGYTF	TGTGCCAGCAGGGGCCCGGGAGGGAGTGGCTACACCTTC
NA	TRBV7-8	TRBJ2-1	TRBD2	CASSLFLAGYNEQFF	TGTGCCAGCAGCTTATTTCTAGCGGGGTACAATGAGCAGTTCTTC
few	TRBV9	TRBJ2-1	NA	CASSQPGDSYNEQFF	TGTGCCAGCAGCCAACCTGGGGACTCTTACAATGAGCAGTTCTTC
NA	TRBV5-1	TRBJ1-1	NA	CASSLDSLNTEAFF	TGCGCCAGCAGCTTGGACAGCCTGAACACTGAAGCTTTCTTT
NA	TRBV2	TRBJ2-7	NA	CASSEIESSYEQYF	TGTGCCAGCAGTGAAATAGAAAGCTCCTACGAGCAGTACTTC
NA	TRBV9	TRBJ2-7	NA	CASSVDGTSYEQYF	TGTGCCAGCAGCGTAGACGGGACCTCCTACGAGCAGTACTTC
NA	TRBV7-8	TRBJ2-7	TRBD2	CASSLWGGEQYF	TGTGCCAGCAGCTTGTGGGGGGGCGAGCAGTACTTC
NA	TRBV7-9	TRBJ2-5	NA	CASSGTPGEETQYF	TGTGCCAGCAGCGGGACCCCCGGAGAGGAGACCCAGTACTTC
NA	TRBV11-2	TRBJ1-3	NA	CASLSGNTIYF	TGTGCCAGCCTGTCTGGAAACACCATATATTTT
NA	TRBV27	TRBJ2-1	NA	CASSSIMPNEQFF	TGTGCCAGCAGTTCCATAATGCCGAATGAGCAGTTCTTC
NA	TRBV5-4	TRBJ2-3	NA	CASSLNRPTDTQYF	TGTGCCAGCAGCTTGAACAGGCCCACAGATACGCAGTATTTT
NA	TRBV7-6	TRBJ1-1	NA	CASSLGGHRVEAFF	TGTGCCAGCAGCTTAGGGGGGCACAGGGTGGAAGCTTTCTTT
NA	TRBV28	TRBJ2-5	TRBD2	CASSFTSDQETQYF	TGTGCCAGCAGTTTTACTAGCGATCAAGAGACCCAGTACTTC
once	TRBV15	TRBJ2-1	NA	CATSRDANEQFF	TGTGCCACCAGCAGAGATGCTAACGAGCAGTTCTTC
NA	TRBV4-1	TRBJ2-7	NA	CASSQVRGIPSHEQYF	TGCGCCAGCAGCCAAGTTCGGGGCATCCCCTCCCACGAGCAGTACTTC
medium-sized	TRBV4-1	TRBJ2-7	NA	CASSQDRSGKNEQYF	TGCGCCAGCAGCCAAGATCGGTCAGGGAAAAACGAGCAGTACTTC
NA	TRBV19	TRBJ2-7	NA	CASSHRVMGYEQYF	TGTGCCAGTAGTCACAGGGTAATGGGCTACGAGCAGTACTTC
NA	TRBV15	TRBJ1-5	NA	CATSKDRSNQPQHF	TGTGCCACCAGCAAAGACAGAAGCAATCAGCCCCAGCATTTT
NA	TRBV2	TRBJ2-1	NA	CASSEARYEQFF	TGTGCCAGCAGTGAAGCCCGATATGAGCAGTTCTTC
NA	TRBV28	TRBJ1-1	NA	CASSLGGGTEAFF	TGTGCCAGCAGTTTAGGGGGGGGAACTGAAGCTTTCTTT
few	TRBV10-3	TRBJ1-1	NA	CAISAPGTEAFF	TGTGCCATCAGTGCCCCCGGCACTGAAGCTTTCTTT
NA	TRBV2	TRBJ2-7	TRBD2	CASRKGLATLEQYF	TGTGCCAGCAGGAAGGGACTAGCTACCCTCGAGCAGTACTTC
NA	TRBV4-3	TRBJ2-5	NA	CASSQDSQALGETQYF	TGCGCCAGCAGCCAAGATTCCCAGGCCCTGGGTGAGACCCAGTACTTC
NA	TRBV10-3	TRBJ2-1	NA	CAISESGNGEQFF	TGTGCCATCAGTGAGTCAGGGAACGGTGAGCAGTTCTTC
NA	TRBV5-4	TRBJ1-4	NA	CASSLGTAIKDEKLFF	TGTGCCAGCAGCCTCGGGACCGCGATTAAAGATGAAAAACTGTTTTTT
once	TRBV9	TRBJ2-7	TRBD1	CASKTGLSSYEQYF	TGTGCCAGCAAGACAGGGCTTTCCTCCTACGAGCAGTACTTC
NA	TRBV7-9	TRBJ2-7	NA	CASSYSPGGSYEQYF	TGTGCCAGCAGCTACTCACCCGGGGGTAGCTACGAGCAGTACTTC
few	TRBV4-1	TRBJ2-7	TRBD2	CASSQGPLAGKEYEQYF	TGCGCCAGCAGCCAAGGTCCCCTAGCGGGAAAGGAGTACGAGCAGTACTTC
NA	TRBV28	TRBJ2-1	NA	CASSPGMDEQFF	TGTGCCAGCAGCCCAGGGATGGATGAGCAGTTCTTC
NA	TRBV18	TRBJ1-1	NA	CASSPFSGRRAEAFF	TGTGCCAGCTCACCTTTTTCAGGGAGGAGGGCTGAAGCTTTCTTT
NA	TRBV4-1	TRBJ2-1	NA	CASSQVNGQKQFF	TGCGCCAGCAGCCAAGTTAACGGACAAAAGCAGTTCTTC